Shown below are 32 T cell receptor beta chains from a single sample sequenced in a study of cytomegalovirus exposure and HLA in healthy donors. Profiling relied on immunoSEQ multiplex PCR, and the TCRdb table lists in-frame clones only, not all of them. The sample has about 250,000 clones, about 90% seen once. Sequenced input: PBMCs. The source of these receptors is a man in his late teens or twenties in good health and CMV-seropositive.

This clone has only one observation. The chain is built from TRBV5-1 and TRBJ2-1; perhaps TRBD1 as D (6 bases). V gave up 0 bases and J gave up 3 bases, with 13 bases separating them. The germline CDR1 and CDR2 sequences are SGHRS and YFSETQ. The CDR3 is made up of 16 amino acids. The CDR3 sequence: CASSLDRVAFYNEQFF. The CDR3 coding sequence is TGCGCCAGCAGCTTGGACAGGGTGGCATTCTACAATGAGCAGTTCTTC. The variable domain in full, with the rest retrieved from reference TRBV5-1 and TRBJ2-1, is KAGVTQTPRYLIKTRGQQVTLSCSPISGHRSVSWYQQTPGQGLQFLFEYFSETQRNKGNFPGRFSGRQFSNSRSEMNVSTLELGDSALYLCASSLDRVAFYNEQFFGPGTRLTVL.

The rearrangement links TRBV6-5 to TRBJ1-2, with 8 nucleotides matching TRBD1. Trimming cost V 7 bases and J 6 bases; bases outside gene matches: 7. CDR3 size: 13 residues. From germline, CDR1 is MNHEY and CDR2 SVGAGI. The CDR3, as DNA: TGTGCCAGCAATGGACAGGGAAGAGATGGCTACACCTTC. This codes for CASNGQGRDGYTF.

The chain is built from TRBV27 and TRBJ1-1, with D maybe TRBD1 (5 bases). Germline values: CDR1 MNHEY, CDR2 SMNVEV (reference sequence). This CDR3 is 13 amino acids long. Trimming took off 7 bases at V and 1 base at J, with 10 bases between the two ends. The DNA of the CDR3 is TGTGCCAGCATACCGGGACCGAACACTGAAGCTTTCTTT. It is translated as CASIPGPNTEAFF.

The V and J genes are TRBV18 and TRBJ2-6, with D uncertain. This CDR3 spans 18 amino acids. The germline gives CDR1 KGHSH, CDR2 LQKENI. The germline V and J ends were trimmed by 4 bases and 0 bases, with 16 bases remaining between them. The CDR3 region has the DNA TGTGCCAGCTCACGTCGGCAGGTCGATCTCTCTGGGGCCAACGTCCTGACTTTC. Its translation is CASSRRQVDLSGANVLTF.

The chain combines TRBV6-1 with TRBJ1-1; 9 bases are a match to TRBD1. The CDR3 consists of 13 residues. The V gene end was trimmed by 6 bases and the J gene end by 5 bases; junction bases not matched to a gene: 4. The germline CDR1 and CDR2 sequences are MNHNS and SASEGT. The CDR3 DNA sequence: TGTGCCAGCAGGGGACAGGGTGGAACTGAAGCTTTCTTT. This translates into CASRGQGGTEAFF.

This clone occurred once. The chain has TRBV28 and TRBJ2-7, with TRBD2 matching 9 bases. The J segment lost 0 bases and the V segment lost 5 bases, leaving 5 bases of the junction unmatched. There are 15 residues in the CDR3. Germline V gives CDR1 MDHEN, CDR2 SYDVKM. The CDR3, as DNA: TGTGCCAGCAGTGTCAGACTAGCGGACTCCTACGAGCAGTACTTC. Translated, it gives CASSVRLADSYEQYF.

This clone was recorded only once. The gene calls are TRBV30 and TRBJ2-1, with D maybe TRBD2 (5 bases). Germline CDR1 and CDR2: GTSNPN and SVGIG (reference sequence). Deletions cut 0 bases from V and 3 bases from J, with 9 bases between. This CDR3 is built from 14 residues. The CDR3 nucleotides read TGTGCCTGGAGTGTAACGGGGATCTACAATGAGCAGTTCTTC. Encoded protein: CAWSVTGIYNEQFF.

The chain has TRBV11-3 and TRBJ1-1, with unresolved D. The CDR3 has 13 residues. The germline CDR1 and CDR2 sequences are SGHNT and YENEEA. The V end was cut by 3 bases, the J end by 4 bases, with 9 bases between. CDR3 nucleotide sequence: TGTGCCAGCAGCTTGGATAGGGCCACTGAAGCTTTCTTT. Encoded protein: CASSLDRATEAFF. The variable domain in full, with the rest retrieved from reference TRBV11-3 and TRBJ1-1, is EAGVVQSPRYKIIEKKQPVAFWCNPISGHNTLYWYLQNLGQGPELLIRYENEEAVDDSQLPKDRFSAERLKGVDSTLKIQPAELGDSAVYLCASSLDRATEAFFGQGTRLTVV.

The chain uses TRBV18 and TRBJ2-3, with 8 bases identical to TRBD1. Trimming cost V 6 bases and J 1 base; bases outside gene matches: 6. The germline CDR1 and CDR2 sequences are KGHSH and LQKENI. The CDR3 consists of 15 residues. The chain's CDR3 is CASSPPTGGTDTQYF. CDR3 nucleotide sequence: TGTGCCAGCTCGCCTCCGACAGGGGGCACAGATACGCAGTATTTT.

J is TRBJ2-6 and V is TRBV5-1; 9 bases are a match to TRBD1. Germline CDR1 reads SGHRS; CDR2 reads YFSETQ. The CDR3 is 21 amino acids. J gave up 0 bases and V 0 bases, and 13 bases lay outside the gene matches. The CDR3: CASSLVIITGGPSSGANVLTF. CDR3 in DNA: TGCGCCAGCAGCTTGGTCATTATTACAGGGGGCCCAAGCTCTGGGGCCAACGTCCTGACTTTC.

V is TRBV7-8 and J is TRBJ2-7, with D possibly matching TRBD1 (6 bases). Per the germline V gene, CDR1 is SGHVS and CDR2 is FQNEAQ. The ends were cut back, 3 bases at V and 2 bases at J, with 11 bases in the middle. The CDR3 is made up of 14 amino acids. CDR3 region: CASSFQGITYEQYF. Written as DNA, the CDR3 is TGTGCCAGCAGCTTTCAGGGGATTACCTACGAGCAGTACTTC.

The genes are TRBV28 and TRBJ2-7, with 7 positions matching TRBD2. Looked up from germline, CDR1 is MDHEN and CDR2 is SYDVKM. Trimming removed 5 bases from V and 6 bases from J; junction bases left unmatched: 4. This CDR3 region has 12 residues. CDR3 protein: CASSQTSREQYF. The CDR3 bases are TGTGCCAGCAGTCAGACTAGCCGCGAGCAGTACTTC.

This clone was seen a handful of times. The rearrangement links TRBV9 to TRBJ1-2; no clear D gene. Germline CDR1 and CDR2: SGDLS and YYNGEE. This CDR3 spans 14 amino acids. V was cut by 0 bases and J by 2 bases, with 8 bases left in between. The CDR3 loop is CASSVVGGNYGYTF. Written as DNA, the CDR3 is TGTGCCAGCAGCGTAGTGGGAGGGAACTATGGCTACACCTTC.

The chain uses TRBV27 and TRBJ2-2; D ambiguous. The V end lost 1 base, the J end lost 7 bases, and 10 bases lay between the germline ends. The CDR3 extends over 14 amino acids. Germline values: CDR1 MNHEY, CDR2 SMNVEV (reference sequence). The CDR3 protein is CASSLLGPGGELFF. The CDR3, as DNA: TGTGCCAGCAGTTTATTAGGGCCTGGCGGGGAGCTGTTTTTT.

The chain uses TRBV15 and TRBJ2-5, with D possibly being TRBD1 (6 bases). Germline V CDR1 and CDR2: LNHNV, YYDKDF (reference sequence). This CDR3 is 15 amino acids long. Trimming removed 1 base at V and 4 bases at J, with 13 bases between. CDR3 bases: TGTGCCACCAGCAGAGGCGGCACAGGGCTAGAGACCCAGTACTTC. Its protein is CATSRGGTGLETQYF.

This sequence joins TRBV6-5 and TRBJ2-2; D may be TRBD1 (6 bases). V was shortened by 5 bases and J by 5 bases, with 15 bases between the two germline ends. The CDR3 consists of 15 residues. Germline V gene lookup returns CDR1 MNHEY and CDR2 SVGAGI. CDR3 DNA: TGTGCCAGCAGTACAGGGACGTCAGGGACCGGGGAGCTGTTTTTT. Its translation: CASSTGTSGTGELFF.

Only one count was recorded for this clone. The CDR3 DNA sequence: TGTGCCAGCACTGACGGTACCTACGAGCAGTACTTC. It is translated as CASTDGTYEQYF. The rearrangement joins TRBV2 to TRBJ2-7, with D hard to call. This CDR3 spans 12 amino acids. The V and J ends lost 7 bases and 2 bases respectively, with 9 bases between them. The germline V gene encodes CDR1 SNHLY and CDR2 FYNNEI.

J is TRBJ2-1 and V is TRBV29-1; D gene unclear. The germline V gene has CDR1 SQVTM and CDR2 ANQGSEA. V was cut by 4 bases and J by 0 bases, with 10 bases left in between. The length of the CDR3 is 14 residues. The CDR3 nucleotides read TGCAGCGTTGCCTCCGGAAACTCCTACAATGAGCAGTTCTTC. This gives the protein CSVASGNSYNEQFF.

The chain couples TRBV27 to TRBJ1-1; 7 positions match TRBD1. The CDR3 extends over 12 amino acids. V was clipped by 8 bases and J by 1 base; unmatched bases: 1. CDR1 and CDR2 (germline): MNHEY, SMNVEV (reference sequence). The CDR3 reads CASRQGNTEAFF. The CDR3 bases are TGTGCCAGCCGACAGGGGAACACTGAAGCTTTCTTT.

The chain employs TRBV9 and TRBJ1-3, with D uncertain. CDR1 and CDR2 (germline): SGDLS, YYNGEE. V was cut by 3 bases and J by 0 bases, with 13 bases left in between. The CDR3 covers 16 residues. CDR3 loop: CASSGGFLLSGNTIYF. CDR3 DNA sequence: TGTGCCAGCAGCGGTGGATTCCTCCTCTCTGGAAACACCATATATTTT.

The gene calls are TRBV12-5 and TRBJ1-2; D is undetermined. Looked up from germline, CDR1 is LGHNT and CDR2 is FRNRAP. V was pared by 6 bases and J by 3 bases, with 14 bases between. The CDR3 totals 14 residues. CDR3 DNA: TGTGCTAGTGGCCTTCACGGGCGCGACTATGGCTACACCTTC. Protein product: CASGLHGRDYGYTF. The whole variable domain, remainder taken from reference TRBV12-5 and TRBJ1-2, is DARVTQTPRHKVTEMGQEVTMRCQPILGHNTVFWYRQTMMQGLELLAYFRNRAPLDDSGMPKDRFSAEMPDATLATLKIQPSEPRDSAVYFCASGLHGRDYGYTFGSGTRLTVV.

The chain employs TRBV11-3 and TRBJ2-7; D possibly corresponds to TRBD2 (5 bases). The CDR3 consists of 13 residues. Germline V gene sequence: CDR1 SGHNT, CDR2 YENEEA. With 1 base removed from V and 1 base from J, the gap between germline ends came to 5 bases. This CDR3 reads CASSLGESYEQYF. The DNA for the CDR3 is TGTGCCAGCAGCTTAGGGGAGTCCTACGAGCAGTACTTC. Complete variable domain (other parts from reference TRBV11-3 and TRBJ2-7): EAGVVQSPRYKIIEKKQPVAFWCNPISGHNTLYWYLQNLGQGPELLIRYENEEAVDDSQLPKDRFSAERLKGVDSTLKIQPAELGDSAVYLCASSLGESYEQYFGPGTRLTVT.

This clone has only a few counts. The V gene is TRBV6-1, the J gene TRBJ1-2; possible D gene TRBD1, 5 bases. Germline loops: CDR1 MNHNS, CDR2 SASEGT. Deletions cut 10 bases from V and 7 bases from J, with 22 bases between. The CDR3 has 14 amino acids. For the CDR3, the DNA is TGTGCCATCAACCTCTTGGGACGAGTGGTTGGCTACACCTTC. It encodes CAINLLGRVVGYTF.

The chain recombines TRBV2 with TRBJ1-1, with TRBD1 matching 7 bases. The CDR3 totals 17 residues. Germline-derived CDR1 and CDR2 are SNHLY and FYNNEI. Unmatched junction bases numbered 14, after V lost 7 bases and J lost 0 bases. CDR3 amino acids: CASTTGETGLMNTEAFF. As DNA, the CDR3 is TGTGCCAGCACCACCGGCGAGACAGGGCTTATGAACACTGAAGCTTTCTTT.

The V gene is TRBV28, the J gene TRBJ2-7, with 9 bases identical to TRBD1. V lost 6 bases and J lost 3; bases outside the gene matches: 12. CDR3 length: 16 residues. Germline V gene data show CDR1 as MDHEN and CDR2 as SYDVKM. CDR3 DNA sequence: TGTGCCAGCAGCCGTCGATCCGGGACAGGGTTCTACGAGCAGTACTTC. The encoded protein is CASSRRSGTGFYEQYF.

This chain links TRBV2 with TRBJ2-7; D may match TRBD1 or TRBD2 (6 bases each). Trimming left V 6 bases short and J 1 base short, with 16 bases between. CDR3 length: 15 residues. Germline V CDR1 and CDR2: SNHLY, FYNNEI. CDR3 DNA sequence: TGTGCCAGCAGAACGGACAGCGGGCCGTCCTACGAGCAGTACTTC. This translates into CASRTDSGPSYEQYF.

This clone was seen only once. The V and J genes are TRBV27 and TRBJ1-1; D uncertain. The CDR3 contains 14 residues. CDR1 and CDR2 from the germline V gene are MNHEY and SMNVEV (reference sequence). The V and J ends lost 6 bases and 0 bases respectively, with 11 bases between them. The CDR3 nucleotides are TGTGCCAGCAGGCCTCGCTTGATGAACACTGAAGCTTTCTTT. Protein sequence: CASRPRLMNTEAFF.

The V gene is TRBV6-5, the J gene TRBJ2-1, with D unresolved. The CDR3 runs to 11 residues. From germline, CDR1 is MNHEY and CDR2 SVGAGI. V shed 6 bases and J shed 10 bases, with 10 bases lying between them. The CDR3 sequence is CASRTIREQFF. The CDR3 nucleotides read TGTGCCAGCAGGACAATACGGGAGCAGTTCTTC.

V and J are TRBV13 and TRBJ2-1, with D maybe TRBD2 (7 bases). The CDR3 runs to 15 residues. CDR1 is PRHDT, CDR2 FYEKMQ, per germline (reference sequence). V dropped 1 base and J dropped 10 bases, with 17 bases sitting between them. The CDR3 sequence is CASSLVEGGLVEQFF. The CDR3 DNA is TGTGCCAGCAGCTTAGTTGAGGGGGGGCTTGTGGAGCAGTTCTTC.

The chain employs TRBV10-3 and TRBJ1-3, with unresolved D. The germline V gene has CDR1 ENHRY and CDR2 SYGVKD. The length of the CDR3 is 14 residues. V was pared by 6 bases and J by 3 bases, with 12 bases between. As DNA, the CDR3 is TGTGCCATCAGGTCCACGTGGGTTGGAAACACCATATATTTT. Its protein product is CAIRSTWVGNTIYF.

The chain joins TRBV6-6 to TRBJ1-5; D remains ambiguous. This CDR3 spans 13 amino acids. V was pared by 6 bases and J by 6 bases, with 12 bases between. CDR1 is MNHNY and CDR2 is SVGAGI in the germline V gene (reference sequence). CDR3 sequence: CASRPGEIQPQHF. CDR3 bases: TGTGCCAGCAGACCTGGAGAGATTCAGCCCCAGCATTTT.

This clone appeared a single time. The CDR3 region is CASSYRRLAGPDEQYF. The CDR3 nucleotides are TGTGCCAGCAGTTACCGACGACTAGCAGGGCCGGACGAGCAGTACTTC. The gene calls are TRBV6-5 and TRBJ2-7, with 7 nucleotides matching TRBD2. J gave up 5 bases and V 2 bases, and 12 bases lay outside the gene matches. The CDR3 has 16 residues. Looked up from germline, CDR1 is MNHEY and CDR2 is SVGAGI.